This TCR beta chain was documented in a study of shared clonotypes between healthy human individuals. Looking at the study overall: Three CD4 naive, three CD4 memory, two CD8 naive and one CD8 memory plate were used per donor.

CDR3 length: 14 residues. Germline assignment: CDR1 LNHDA and CDR2 SQIVND (reference sequence). Trimming took off 6 bases at V and 0 bases at J, with 9 bases between the two ends. For this clone: The antigen remains undetermined.

Findings and limits, study-wide: On the whole, naive subsets had larger estimated richness than memory subsets had.

Only in-frame clones appear in the TCRdb table, and some are missing; sequencing was by immunoSEQ multiplex PCR. The sample has a few million clones; 95% are singletons. The chain combines TRBV19 with TRBJ1-3; a possible D gene is TRBD1 (6 bases). Source material: naive CD4+ T cells sorted from blood. Sample subset: CD45RA+ positively selected. This TCR was sampled from a man aged 18 to 29 in good health. The CDR3 region has the DNA TGTGCCAGTAGCGGGGGGCCCTCTGGAAACACCATATATTTT. Its translation: CASSGGPSGNTIYF.